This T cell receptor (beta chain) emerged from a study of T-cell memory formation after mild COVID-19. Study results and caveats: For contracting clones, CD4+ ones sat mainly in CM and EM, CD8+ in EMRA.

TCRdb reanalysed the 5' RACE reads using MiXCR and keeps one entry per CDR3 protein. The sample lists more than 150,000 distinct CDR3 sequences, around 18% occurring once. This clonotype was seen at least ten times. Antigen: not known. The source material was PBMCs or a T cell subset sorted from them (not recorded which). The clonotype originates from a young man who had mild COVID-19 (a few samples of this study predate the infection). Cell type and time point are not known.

The CDR3 spells CAISESIEDGYTF. As DNA, the CDR3 is TGTGCCATCAGTGAGTCGATAGAGGATGGCTACACCTTC. V and J are TRBV10-3 and TRBJ1-2; the D is unclear. In germline, CDR1 is ENHRY, CDR2 SYGVKD. The V end was cut by 0 bases, the J end by 6 bases, with 8 bases between. The CDR3 is 13 residues long.